Listed below are T cell receptor beta chains from one sample, sequenced in a study of T-cell reconstitution after alpha-beta-depleted transplantation in children. TCRdb re-called the PCR reads with MiXCR, one entry per CDR3 protein. The table lists approximately 980,000 distinct CDR3 sequences, around 30% of them singletons. Sequenced material: PBMCs, mostly from graft donor cells, taken 360 days after TCRalphabeta/CD19-depleted stem cell transplant. Receptors originate from a boy under two years old who had a stem cell transplant for SCID, so the T cells may come from the graft donor. Each CDR3 is given with its conserved first and last residue. D genes are given only for firm matches. Size tells how often a clone was seen (once, few, many) or the class of an expanded clone, and some rows leave it out.

CDR3 length	D gene	clone size	J gene	V gene	CDR3 DNA	CDR3 protein
16	TRBD2	-	TRBJ2-1	TRBV4-2	TGTGCCAGCAGCCAACAAGCGGGGGGGACCTACAATGAGCAGTTCTTC	CASSQQAGGTYNEQFF
15	TRBD2	few	TRBJ2-1	TRBV20-1	TGCAGTGCCCTTCGCTGGGCGGGGGGGAACAATGAGCAGTTCTTC	CSALRWAGGNNEQFF
15	-	-	TRBJ2-3	TRBV6-2/TRBV6-3	TGTGCCAGCAGTTACGGGACTTTCCGCACAGATACGCAGTATTTT	CASSYGTFRTDTQYF
16	TRBD1	-	TRBJ1-3	TRBV20-1	TGCAGTGGAAAGAGACAGGGGGTTAGCTCTGGAAACACCATATATTTT	CSGKRQGVSSGNTIYF
15	TRBD1	few	TRBJ2-7	TRBV15	TGTGCCACCAGCTCCGAGGACAGGTTTGCCTACGAGCAGTACTTC	CATSSEDRFAYEQYF
14	TRBD2	few	TRBJ2-4	TRBV7-2	TGTGCCAGCACCCTAGCGGGAGGTGAAAACATTCAGTACTTC	CASTLAGGENIQYF
11	-	-	TRBJ2-3	TRBV12-3/TRBV12-4	TGTGCCAGCAGTTTAAGAGACACCGAGTATTTT	CASSLRDTEYF
15	TRBD1	-	TRBJ2-2	TRBV12-3/TRBV12-4	TGTGCCAGCAGCCGAGACAGGGCCCGCACCGGGGAGCTGTTTTTT	CASSRDRARTGELFF
18	TRBD2	-	TRBJ2-1	TRBV3-1	TGTGCCAGCAGCCAGCTAGCGGGGTCTTCGGGCTCCTACAATGAGCAGTTCTTC	CASSQLAGSSGSYNEQFF
14	-	-	TRBJ1-1	TRBV7-9	TGTGCCAGCAGCCCACGACAGATTAACACTGAAGCTTTCTTT	CASSPRQINTEAFF
14	TRBD1	-	TRBJ2-7	TRBV2	TGTGCCAGCAGCTCTCGGACAGGGAACTACGAGCAGTACTTC	CASSSRTGNYEQYF
15	TRBD1	few	TRBJ2-1	TRBV7-9	TGTGCCAGCGATGCTGGACAGGGTCGGCCCAATGAGCAGTTCTTC	CASDAGQGRPNEQFF
17	-	-	TRBJ1-1	TRBV19	TGTGCCAGTAGTATCCCAGGCAGTCTAAGATTGAACACTGAAGCTTTCTTT	CASSIPGSLRLNTEAFF
13	TRBD1	-	TRBJ2-1	TRBV5-1	TGCGCCAGCAGCTTTGGGGACAGGGGGGTTTCGTTCTTC	CASSFGDRGVSFF
18	-	-	TRBJ2-5	TRBV10-3	TGTGCCAGCGAACTAATGACGATCGTTCCGACTAGCCAAGAGACCCAGTACTTC	CASELMTIVPTSQETQYF
15	-	few	TRBJ1-4	TRBV4-3	TGCGCCAGCAGCCAAGATGGGCTCCCAAATGAAAAACTGTTTTTT	CASSQDGLPNEKLFF
12	-	few	TRBJ2-7	TRBV20-1	TGCAGTGCTATTGCGGGGTACTACGAGCAGTACTTC	CSAIAGYYEQYF
16	-	-	TRBJ2-7	TRBV12-3/TRBV12-4	TGTGCCAGCAGTTTTGGGGTCTCATTCTCTACCTACGAGCAGTACTTC	CASSFGVSFSTYEQYF
14	-	-	TRBJ1-2	TRBV13	TGTGCCAGCAGCGTCGGACGGGCTAACTATGGCTACACCTTC	CASSVGRANYGYTF
15	TRBD1	few	TRBJ2-7	TRBV7-9	TGTGCCAGCAGCTTAGAGGGGACAGGGGGCTACGAGCAGTACTTC	CASSLEGTGGYEQYF
14	-	-	TRBJ2-3	TRBV10-3	TGTGCCATCAGACGAGGAGGTACCACAGATACGCAGTATTTT	CAIRRGGTTDTQYF
13	-	-	TRBJ2-5	TRBV20-1	TGCAGTGCTAGGAGGGGGGCTGGAGAGACCCAGTACTTC	CSARRGAGETQYF
14	-	-	TRBJ2-1	TRBV5-5	TGTGCCAGCAGCTTGGACGGGCTGTACACAGAGCAGTTCTTC	CASSLDGLYTEQFF
14	TRBD1	-	TRBJ1-1	TRBV9	TGTGCCAGCAGCGTGGCGGCAGGGGGAACTGAAGCTTTCTTT	CASSVAAGGTEAFF
14	TRBD1	-	TRBJ2-2	TRBV5-1	TGCGCCAGCAGAGGACAGGGGTTCACCGGGGAGCTGTTTTTT	CASRGQGFTGELFF
14	-	few	TRBJ1-2	TRBV12-3/TRBV12-4	TGTGCCAGCAGTGTCCGGGGGCGTAGGGATGGCTACACCTTC	CASSVRGRRDGYTF
16	TRBD1	few	TRBJ2-2	TRBV27	TGTGCCAGCAGTTTTGTCCGGGGCAGGGGGACCGGGGAGCTGTTTTTT	CASSFVRGRGTGELFF
14	-	-	TRBJ2-5	TRBV4-3	TGCGCCAGCAGCCAAGGCCTGTCAGGCGAGACCCAGTACTTC	CASSQGLSGETQYF
14	-	few	TRBJ2-1	TRBV29-1	TGCAGCGTTGCCCTAGGACTAATTGACAATGAGCAGTTCTTC	CSVALGLIDNEQFF
16	-	-	TRBJ1-3	TRBV11-2	TGTGCCAGCAGCTATACAGGCGGGCTCGCTGGAAACACCATATATTTT	CASSYTGGLAGNTIYF
13	-	few	TRBJ2-5	TRBV5-1	TGCGCCAGCAGCTTCGAGGGGCCAAGGACCCAGTACTTC	CASSFEGPRTQYF
13	-	few	TRBJ1-1	TRBV29-1	TGCAGCGTTGAAGATTTAGGGGACACTGAAGCTTTCTTT	CSVEDLGDTEAFF
15	-	-	TRBJ1-6	TRBV27	TGTGCCAGCAGTTGGGGGGCTTCCTATAATTCACCCCTCCACTTT	CASSWGASYNSPLHF
15	-	-	TRBJ2-3	TRBV7-2	TGTGCCAGCAGCCTCTACCGCCGGGGCACAGATACGCAGTATTTT	CASSLYRRGTDTQYF
16	TRBD1	-	TRBJ2-5	TRBV7-6	TGTGCCAGCAGCTTAGTCCCGACAGGGGCCCAAGAGACCCAGTACTTC	CASSLVPTGAQETQYF
12	-	few	TRBJ2-7	TRBV28	TGTGCCAGCAGCATTACCAAGGGCGAGCAGTACTTC	CASSITKGEQYF
15	-	few	TRBJ2-1	TRBV7-2	TGTGCCAGCAGCTCAAGGGCAGGCTTAGACAATGAGCAGTTCTTC	CASSSRAGLDNEQFF
13	-	-	TRBJ2-3	TRBV20-1	TGCAGTGCTATCACAGGTGCGACAGATACGCAGTATTTT	CSAITGATDTQYF
16	TRBD2	-	TRBJ2-1	TRBV9	TGTGCCAGCAGCGTACGTCCTAGCGGGGGGGAGAATGAGCAGTTCTTC	CASSVRPSGGENEQFF
16	-	-	TRBJ1-5	TRBV4-1	TGCGCCAGCAGCCAAGTTCTCACAGCCATGGGTCAGCCCCAGCATTTT	CASSQVLTAMGQPQHF
13	TRBD1	-	TRBJ2-3	TRBV6-6	TGTGCCAGCATGGACAGGGTCTCAGATACGCAGTATTTT	CASMDRVSDTQYF
17	TRBD2	-	TRBJ2-3	TRBV11-3	TGTGCCAGCAGCTCGACCCCACTAGCGGGGTGGACAGATACGCAGTATTTT	CASSSTPLAGWTDTQYF
15	-	-	TRBJ1-2	TRBV12-3/TRBV12-4	TGTGCCAGCAGTTTGCAAGGGGCGCTCGGGTATGGCTACACCTTC	CASSLQGALGYGYTF
17	-	-	TRBJ2-5	TRBV10-3	TGTGCCATCAGTGAGTCCATGAGTCCATTGGGCGGCGGGGCCCAGTACTTC	CAISESMSPLGGGAQYF